This T cell receptor (beta chain) was found in a study of tumor-infiltrating lymphocytes in localized non-small cell lung cancer. With respect to this clone: As yet, its antigen is unknown.

Findings and limits, study-wide: TCRbeta sequencing showed higher T cell infiltration in tumors than uninvolved lung. IM1 and IM2 tumors showed no difference in T-cell fraction.

Germline assignment: CDR1 MNHEY and CDR2 SVGAGI. V was pared by 7 bases and J by 0 bases, with 6 bases between. This CDR3 region has 13 residues. Sequenced by immunoSEQ multiplex PCR; TCRdb stores in-frame clones only, minus some. The sample lists some 13,000 clones; 60% to 80% were seen once. Sequenced sample: uninvolved lung tissue not adjacent to the tumor. The sequence came from a human donor with non-small cell lung cancer. The J gene is TRBJ2-2, the V gene TRBV6-5, with D possibly TRBD1 on 5 matching bases. CDR3 sequence (DNA): TGTGCCAGCAAAGGGGCGAACACCGGGGAGCTGTTTTTT. Its protein product is CASKGANTGELFF.